This TCR beta chain derives from a study of T-cell reconstitution after alpha-beta-depleted transplantation in children. Study results and caveats: Elevated TCRbeta diversity at day 60 was traced, in some patients, to surviving recipient T cells and thymic progenitors.

Germline V gives CDR1 MGHRA, CDR2 YSYEKL. Losses at the gene ends were 0 bases for V and 7 bases for J; bases not matched to a gene: 9. This CDR3 spans 18 amino acids. Ten or more counts support this clonotype. Antigen: not known. Unique molecular identifiers were incorporated when the TCRbeta library was constructed. TCRdb re-analysed the PCR reads in MiXCR, keeping a single row per CDR3 protein. The table includes 70,000 or so distinct CDR3 sequences, roughly 11% detected once. This TCR came from a boy younger than 18 with acute myeloid leukemia, due to receive a stem cell transplant. The gene calls are TRBV4-1 and TRBJ2-2; 12 bases agree with TRBD2. The source material was PBMCs, sampled before TCRalphabeta/CD19-depleted stem cell transplant. CDR3 nucleotide sequence: TGCGCCAGCAGCCAAGATCGTTGGACTAGCGGGATTGGCGGGGAGCTGTTTTTT. Encoded protein: CASSQDRWTSGIGGELFF.